What follows are 15 T cell receptor beta chains derived from one specimen sequenced in a study of response to subunit inactivated influenza vaccine. TCRdb reprocessed the RT-PCR reads via MiXCR and lists one record per CDR3 protein. This table has around 320,000 distinct CDR3 sequences, approximately 21% appearing once. Sequenced material: PBMCs from blood, taken around 22 months after vaccination. The receptors originated from a man between 50 and 69 years old who received an inactivated influenza vaccine.

This chain connects TRBV12-3 or TRBV12-4 to TRBJ1-2; D remains unclear. The CDR3 has 16 amino acids. The V gene lost 5 bases and the J gene lost 7 bases, with 23 bases spanning the gap. As DNA, the CDR3 is TGTGCCAGCAGTCGGGAATCGGGCTTCCGGGCTAGTGGCTACACCTTC. It specifies CASSRESGFRASGYTF.

This clonotype was counted a few times. The V gene is TRBV5-6, the J gene TRBJ1-1, with D hard to call. Germline V gives CDR1 SGHDT, CDR2 YYEEEE. The CDR3 contains 13 residues. V was pared by 6 bases and J by 1 base, with 10 bases between. The DNA of the CDR3 is TGTGCCAGCACCGGCAGGCAGAACACTGAAGCTTTCTTT. Translating it yields CASTGRQNTEAFF.

A few counts support this clonotype. The genes are TRBV5-1 and TRBJ2-3, with TRBD2 identical over 9 bases. Germline values: CDR1 SGHRS, CDR2 YFSETQ. Trimming at V came to 3 bases and at J to 2 bases, leaving 7 bases not matched to a gene. The CDR3 is 16 residues long. The DNA of the CDR3 is TGCGCCAGCAGCTCCTTGACTAGCGGATACACAGATACGCAGTATTTT. Its protein is CASSSLTSGYTDTQYF.

The table lists this clonotype with many counts. The V and J genes are TRBV6-2 or TRBV6-3 and TRBJ1-2; TRBD1 might be the D (5 bases). This CDR3 region has 12 residues. Per the germline V gene, CDR1 is MNHEY and CDR2 is SVGEGT. Deletions cut 5 bases from V and 4 bases from J, with 8 bases between. The CDR3 bases are TGTGCCAGCAGTCAGGGTGTCTATGGCTACACCTTC. It yields the protein CASSQGVYGYTF.

V is TRBV6-1 and J is TRBJ2-5; 8 bases align to TRBD2. The ends lost 6 bases at V and 5 bases at J; junction bases unmatched: 8. Per the germline V gene, CDR1 is MNHNS and CDR2 is SASEGT. This CDR3 contains 14 residues. Here the CDR3 reads CASSHMPGGETQYF. DNA for the CDR3: TGTGCCAGCAGCCACATGCCGGGGGGGGAGACCCAGTACTTC.

The chain joins TRBV5-1 to TRBJ2-7, with TRBD1 identical over 8 bases. The CDR3 runs 12 residues. V gave up 3 bases and J gave up 5 bases; unmatched junction bases: 1. CDR1 and CDR2 from the germline V gene are SGHRS and YFSETQ. The CDR3 nucleotides are TGCGCCAGCAGCTGGACAGGGAACGAGCAGTACTTC. As protein: CASSWTGNEQYF.

This clonotype appeared a few times. This sequence joins TRBV6-1 and TRBJ1-5; 9 positions match TRBD1. This CDR3 has 14 residues. The trim removed 10 bases at V and 5 bases at J, leaving 9 bases unmatched. CDR1 is MNHNS, CDR2 SASEGT, per germline. CDR3 nucleotides: TGTGCCATAGAAGGGACAGGGAACCATCAGCCCCAGCATTTT. Its translation: CAIEGTGNHQPQHF.

This clonotype was counted many times. The chain joins TRBV20-1 to TRBJ1-1; the D gene is possibly TRBD1 (5 bases). V was pared by 6 bases and J by 0 bases, with 20 bases between. The CDR3 extends over 16 amino acids. Germline-derived CDR1 and CDR2 are DFQATT and SNEGSKA (reference sequence). CDR3 nucleotides: TGCAGTGCCTGCAGGTTTCGGGACTGGATGAACACTGAAGCTTTCTTT. Protein product: CSACRFRDWMNTEAFF.

This clonotype was picked up a small number of times. The V call is TRBV12-3 or TRBV12-4, the J call TRBJ2-2; tentatively, D is TRBD1 or TRBD2 (5 bases each). Trimming pared 6 bases from V and 6 bases from J, leaving 14 bases between. This CDR3 contains 14 residues. CDR3 bases: TGTGCCAGCAGACCCACGGGGACCGCCGGGGAGCTGTTTTTT. It codes for CASRPTGTAGELFF.

V gene TRBV6-5 combines with J gene TRBJ2-7; 10 bases line up with TRBD1. In germline, CDR1 is MNHEY, CDR2 SVGAGI. The CDR3 runs 15 residues. V shed 4 bases, J shed 3 bases, and the junction held 6 bases outside the gene matches. The CDR3 protein is CASSSRDRGFYEQYF. In nucleotides, the CDR3 is TGTGCCAGCAGTTCCCGGGACAGGGGCTTCTACGAGCAGTACTTC.

This clonotype was seen many times. The chain recombines TRBV4-3 with TRBJ2-1, with 8 nucleotides matching TRBD1. The CDR3 is made up of 15 amino acids. Germline lookup yields CDR1 LGHNA and CDR2 YSLEER. With 0 bases clipped from V and 3 bases from J, the junction kept 1 base outside the gene matches. The CDR3 DNA is TGCGCCAGCAGCCAAGACAGGGGGCTCTACAATGAGCAGTTCTTC. This codes for CASSQDRGLYNEQFF.

The chain recombines TRBV4-1 with TRBJ2-7, with 7 bases aligning to TRBD1. Per the germline V gene, CDR1 is MGHRA and CDR2 is YSYEKL. The CDR3 sequence is 15 residues long. Trimming cost V 0 bases and J 5 bases; bases outside gene matches: 7. CDR3 coding DNA: TGCGCCAGCAGCCAAGAGGGGACAGTTGGAAACGAGCAGTACTTC. Translation gives CASSQEGTVGNEQYF.

In its sample, this clonotype was seen a few times. The chain couples TRBV7-2 to TRBJ2-3; no firm D call. Between the trimmed V and J ends, which lost 6 bases and 2 bases, there was a span of 6 bases. CDR3 size: 12 residues. CDR1 and CDR2 (germline): SGHTA, FQGNSA. As DNA, the CDR3 is TGTGCCAGCAGGTTAAACACAGATACGCAGTATTTT. Encoded protein: CASRLNTDTQYF.

The chain combines TRBV12-3 or TRBV12-4 with TRBJ2-3; D call uncertain. The CDR3 length is 13 residues. V lost 6 bases and J lost 6, with 13 bases in between. The CDR3 DNA sequence: TGTGCCAGCAGCCAATACTTGTCCGATACGCAGTATTTT. Its protein is CASSQYLSDTQYF.

This chain joins TRBV7-3 and TRBJ2-5; TRBD2 aligns across 8 bases. Looked up from germline, CDR1 is SGHTA and CDR2 is FQGTGA. The CDR3 runs to 13 residues. V dropped 5 bases and J dropped 5; count of bases not matched to a gene: 4. The CDR3 DNA reads TGTGCCAGCAGCCGGACTAGCTGGGAGACCCAGTACTTC. This gives the protein CASSRTSWETQYF.